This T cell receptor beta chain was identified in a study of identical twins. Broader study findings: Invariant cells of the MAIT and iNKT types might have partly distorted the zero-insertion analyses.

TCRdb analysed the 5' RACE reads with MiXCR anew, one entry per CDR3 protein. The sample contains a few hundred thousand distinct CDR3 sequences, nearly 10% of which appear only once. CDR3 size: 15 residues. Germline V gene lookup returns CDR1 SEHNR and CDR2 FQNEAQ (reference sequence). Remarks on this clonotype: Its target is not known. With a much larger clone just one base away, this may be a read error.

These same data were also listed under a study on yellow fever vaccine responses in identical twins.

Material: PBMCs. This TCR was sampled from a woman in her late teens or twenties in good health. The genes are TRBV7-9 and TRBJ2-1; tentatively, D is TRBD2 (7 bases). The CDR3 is CTSSFKGGAYNEQFF. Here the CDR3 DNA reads TGTACCAGCAGCTTTAAAGGGGGGGCCTACAATGAGCAGTTCTTC. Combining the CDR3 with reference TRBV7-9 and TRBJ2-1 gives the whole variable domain DTGVSQNPRHKITKRGQNVTFRCDPISEHNRLYWYRQTLGQGPEFLTYFQNEAQLEKSRLLSDRFSAERPKGSFSTLEIQRTEQGDSAMYLCTSSFKGGAYNEQFFGPGTRLTVL.